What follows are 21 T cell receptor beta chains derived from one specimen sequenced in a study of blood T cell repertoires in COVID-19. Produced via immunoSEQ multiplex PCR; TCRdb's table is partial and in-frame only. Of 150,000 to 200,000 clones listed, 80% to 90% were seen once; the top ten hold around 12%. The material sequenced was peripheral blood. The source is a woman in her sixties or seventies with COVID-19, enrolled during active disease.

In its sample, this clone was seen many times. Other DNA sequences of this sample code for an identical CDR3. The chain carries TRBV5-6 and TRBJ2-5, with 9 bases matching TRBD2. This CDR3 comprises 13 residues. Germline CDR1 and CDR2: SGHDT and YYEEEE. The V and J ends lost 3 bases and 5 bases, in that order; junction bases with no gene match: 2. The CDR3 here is CASSSTSGETQYF. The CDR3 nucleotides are TGTGCCAGCAGCTCGACTAGCGGTGAGACCCAGTACTTC.

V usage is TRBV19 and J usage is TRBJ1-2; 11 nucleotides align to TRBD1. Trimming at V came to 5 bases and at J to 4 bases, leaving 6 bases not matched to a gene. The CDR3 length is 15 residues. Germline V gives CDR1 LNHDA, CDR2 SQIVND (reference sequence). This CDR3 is CASSSGTGGSYGYTF. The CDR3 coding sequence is TGTGCCAGTAGTTCCGGGACAGGGGGATCCTATGGCTACACCTTC.

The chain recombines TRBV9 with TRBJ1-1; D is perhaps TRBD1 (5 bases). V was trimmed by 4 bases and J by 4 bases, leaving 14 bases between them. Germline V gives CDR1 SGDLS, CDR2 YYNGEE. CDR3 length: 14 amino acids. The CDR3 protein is CASSKELDITEAFF. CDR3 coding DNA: TGTGCCAGCAGCAAAGAGTTGGACATCACTGAAGCTTTCTTT.

The CDR3 DNA is TGTGCCAGTAAATTTTTACGACAGCCCTACAATGAGCAGTTCTTC. Translating it yields CASKFLRQPYNEQFF. The V gene is TRBV19, the J gene TRBJ2-1, with D perhaps matching TRBD1 (5 bases). The CDR3 has 15 residues. V dropped 7 bases and J dropped 2 bases, with 15 bases sitting between them. Germline CDR1 is LNHDA and CDR2 is SQIVND (reference sequence).

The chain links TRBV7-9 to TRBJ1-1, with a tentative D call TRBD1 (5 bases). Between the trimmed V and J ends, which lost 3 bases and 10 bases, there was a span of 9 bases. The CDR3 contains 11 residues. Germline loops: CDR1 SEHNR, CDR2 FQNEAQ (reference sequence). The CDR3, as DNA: TGTGCCAGCAGCTTGCAGGGTGGAGCTTTCTTT. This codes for CASSLQGGAFF. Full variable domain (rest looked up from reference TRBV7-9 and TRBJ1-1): DTGVSQNPRHKITKRGQNVTFRCDPISEHNRLYWYRQTLGQGPEFLTYFQNEAQLEKSRLLSDRFSAERPKGSFSTLEIQRTEQGDSAMYLCASSLQGGAFFGQGTRLTVV.

This CDR3 is CASSLASGLAGGYEQYF. The CDR3 nucleotides read TGCGCCAGCAGCTTGGCTTCAGGACTAGCGGGAGGCTACGAGCAGTACTTC. The rearrangement links TRBV5-1 to TRBJ2-7, with 14 nucleotides matching TRBD2. Germline V lookup: CDR1 SGHRS, CDR2 YFSETQ. J gave up 3 bases and V 0 bases, and 5 bases lay outside the gene matches. This CDR3 comprises 17 residues.

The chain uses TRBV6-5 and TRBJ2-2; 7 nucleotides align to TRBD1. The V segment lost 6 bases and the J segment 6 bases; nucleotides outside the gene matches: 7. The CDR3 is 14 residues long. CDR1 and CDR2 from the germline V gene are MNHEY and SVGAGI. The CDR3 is CASRPTGLPGELFF. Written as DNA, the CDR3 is TGTGCCAGCAGACCGACAGGGTTGCCCGGGGAGCTGTTTTTT.

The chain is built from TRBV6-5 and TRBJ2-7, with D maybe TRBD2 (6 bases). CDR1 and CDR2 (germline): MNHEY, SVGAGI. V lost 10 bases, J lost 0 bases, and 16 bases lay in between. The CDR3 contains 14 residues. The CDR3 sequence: CATRTGLSSYEQYF. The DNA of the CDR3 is TGTGCCACTCGTACGGGACTGAGCTCCTACGAGCAGTACTTC.

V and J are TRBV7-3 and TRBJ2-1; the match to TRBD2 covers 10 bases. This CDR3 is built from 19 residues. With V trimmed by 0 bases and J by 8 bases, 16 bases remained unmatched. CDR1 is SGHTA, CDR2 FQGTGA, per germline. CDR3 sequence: CASSLTPGVLAGVFHEQFF. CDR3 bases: TGTGCCAGCAGCTTAACGCCCGGTGTGCTAGCGGGAGTGTTCCATGAGCAGTTCTTC.

CDR3 amino acids: CASSRGQGMNEQYF. CDR3 nucleotides: TGTGCCAGCAGCAGAGGACAGGGGATGAACGAGCAGTACTTC. The chain couples TRBV11-1 to TRBJ2-7, with 9 bases that match TRBD1. The CDR3 has 14 amino acids. V lost 5 bases, J lost 5 bases, and 7 bases stayed unmatched. The germline CDR1 and CDR2 sequences are SGHAT and FQDESV (reference sequence).

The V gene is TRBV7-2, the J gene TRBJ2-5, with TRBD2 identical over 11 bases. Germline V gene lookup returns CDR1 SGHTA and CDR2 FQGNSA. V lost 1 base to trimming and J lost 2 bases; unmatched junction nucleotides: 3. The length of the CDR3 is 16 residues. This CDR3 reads CASSLGLAGGQETQYF. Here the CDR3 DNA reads TGTGCCAGCAGCTTAGGTCTAGCGGGAGGACAAGAGACCCAGTACTTC.

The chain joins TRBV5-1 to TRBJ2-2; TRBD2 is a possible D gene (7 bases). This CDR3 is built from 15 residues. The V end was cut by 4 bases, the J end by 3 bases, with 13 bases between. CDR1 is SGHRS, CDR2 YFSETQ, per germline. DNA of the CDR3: TGCGCCAGCAGCCCGGGGGGACAATACACCGGGGAGCTGTTTTTT. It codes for CASSPGGQYTGELFF.

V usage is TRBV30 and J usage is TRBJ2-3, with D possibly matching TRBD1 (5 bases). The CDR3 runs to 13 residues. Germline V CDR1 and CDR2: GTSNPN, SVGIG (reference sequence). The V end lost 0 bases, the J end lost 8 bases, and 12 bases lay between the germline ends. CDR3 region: CAWSVEVRGTQYF. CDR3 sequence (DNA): TGTGCCTGGAGTGTAGAGGTTAGGGGTACGCAGTATTTT.

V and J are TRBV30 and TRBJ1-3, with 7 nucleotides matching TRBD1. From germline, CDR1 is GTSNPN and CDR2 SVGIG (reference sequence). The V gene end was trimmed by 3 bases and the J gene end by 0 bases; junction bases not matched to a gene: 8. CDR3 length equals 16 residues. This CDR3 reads CAWSRNRGASGNTIYF. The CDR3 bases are TGTGCCTGGAGCCGAAACAGGGGTGCCTCTGGAAACACCATATATTTT.

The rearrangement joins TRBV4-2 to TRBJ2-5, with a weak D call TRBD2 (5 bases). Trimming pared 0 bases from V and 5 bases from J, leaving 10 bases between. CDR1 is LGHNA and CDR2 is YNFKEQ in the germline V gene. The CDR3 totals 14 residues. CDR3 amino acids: CASSQESRGETQYF. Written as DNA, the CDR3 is TGTGCCAGCAGCCAAGAATCAAGAGGGGAGACCCAGTACTTC.

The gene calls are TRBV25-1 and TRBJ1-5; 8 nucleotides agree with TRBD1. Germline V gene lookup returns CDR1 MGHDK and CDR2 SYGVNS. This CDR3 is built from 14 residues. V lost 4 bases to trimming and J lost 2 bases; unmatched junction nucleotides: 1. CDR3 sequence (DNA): TGTGCCAGCAGTGCGACAGGGGGCAATCAGCCCCAGCATTTT. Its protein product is CASSATGGNQPQHF.

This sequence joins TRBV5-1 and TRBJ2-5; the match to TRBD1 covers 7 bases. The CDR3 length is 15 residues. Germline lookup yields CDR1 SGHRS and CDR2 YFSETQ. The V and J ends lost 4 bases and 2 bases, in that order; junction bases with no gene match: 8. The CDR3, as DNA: TGCGCCAGCAGCATTATCCCGGGACAGCAAGAGACCCAGTACTTC. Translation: CASSIIPGQQETQYF.

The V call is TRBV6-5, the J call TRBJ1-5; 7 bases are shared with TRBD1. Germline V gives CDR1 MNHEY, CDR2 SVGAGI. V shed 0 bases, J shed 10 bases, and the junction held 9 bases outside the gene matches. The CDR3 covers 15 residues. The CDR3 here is CASSYSWGQPVPQHF. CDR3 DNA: TGTGCCAGCAGTTACTCGTGGGGACAGCCTGTTCCCCAGCATTTT.

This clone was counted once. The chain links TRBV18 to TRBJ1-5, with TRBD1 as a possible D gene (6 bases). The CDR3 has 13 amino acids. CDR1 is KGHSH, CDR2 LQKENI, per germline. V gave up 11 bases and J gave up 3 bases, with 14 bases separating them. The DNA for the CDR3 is TGTGCCTGCGGGGGGGCCGACAATCAGCCCCAGCATTTT. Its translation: CACGGADNQPQHF.

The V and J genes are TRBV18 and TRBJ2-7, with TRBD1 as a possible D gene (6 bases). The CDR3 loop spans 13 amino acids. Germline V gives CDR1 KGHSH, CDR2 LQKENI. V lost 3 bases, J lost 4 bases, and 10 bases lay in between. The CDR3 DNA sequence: TGTGCCAGCTCACCTACAGGGCTTTACGAGCAGTACTTC. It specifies CASSPTGLYEQYF.

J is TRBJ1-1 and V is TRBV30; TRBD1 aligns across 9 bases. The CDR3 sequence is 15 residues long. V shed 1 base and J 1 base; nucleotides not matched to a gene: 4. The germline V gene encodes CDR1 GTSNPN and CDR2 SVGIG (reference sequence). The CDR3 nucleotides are TGTGCCTGGAGTGAAACGGACAGGGGGAACACTGAAGCTTTCTTT. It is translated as CAWSETDRGNTEAFF.